Below, 9 T cell receptor beta chains from the same sample are listed, as sequenced in a study of identical twins. TCRdb called the 5' RACE reads again in MiXCR, with one record for every CDR3 protein. The sample holds a few hundred thousand distinct CDR3 sequences, around 9% seen once. Sequenced material: naive T cells sorted from blood. The origin of the receptors is a woman between 45 and 60 years old in good health.

In its sample, this clonotype was seen many times. The chain recombines TRBV5-6 with TRBJ2-2; a weak D match, TRBD2 (9 bases). Germline V gene lookup returns CDR1 SGHDT and CDR2 YYEEEE. V was trimmed by 7 bases and J by 3 bases, leaving 22 bases between them. The CDR3 is 17 residues long. CDR3 sequence reads: CASHTGGVAGDTGELFF. The CDR3 DNA sequence: TGTGCCAGCCATACAGGGGGAGTAGCGGGAGACACCGGGGAGCTGTTTTTT.

A note on this clonotype: Germline is not matched at one junction end, which may reflect a read error. The CDR3 DNA sequence: TGTGCCACCAGTGATGGCCGGTTCACCGGGAAGCTGTTTTTT. It encodes CATSDGRFTGKLFF. The gene calls are TRBV24-1 and TRBJ2-2, with D perhaps TRBD2 (5 bases). The CDR3 spans 14 residues. Germline V gives CDR1 KGHDR, CDR2 SFDVKD.

In DNA, the CDR3 is TGTGCCAGCAGAGAAGCGGGACCGTCCTACGAGCAGTACTTC. Protein product: CASREAGPSYEQYF. The chain couples TRBV25-1 to TRBJ2-7; TRBD2 aligns across 7 bases. CDR3 size: 14 residues. V trimming: 6 bases; J trimming: 1 base; junction bases outside the gene matches: 6. Germline V lookup: CDR1 MGHDK, CDR2 SYGVNS.

This clonotype was recorded at least ten times. The rearrangement joins TRBV2 to TRBJ1-6; possible D gene TRBD1, 5 bases. Trimming took off 2 bases at V and 10 bases at J, with 15 bases between the two ends. The CDR3 consists of 15 residues. CDR1 is SNHLY, CDR2 FYNNEI, per germline. The CDR3 reads CASSEPPGTRSPLHF. Here the CDR3 DNA reads TGTGCCAGCAGTGAACCGCCAGGGACTCGGTCACCCCTCCACTTT. The variable domain in full, with the rest retrieved from reference TRBV2 and TRBJ1-6, is EPEVTQTPSHQVTQMGQEVILRCVPISNHLYFYWYRQILGQKVEFLVSFYNNEISEKSEIFDDQFSVERPDGSNFTLKIRSTKLEDSAMYFCASSEPPGTRSPLHFGNGTRLTVT.

This chain links TRBV18 with TRBJ2-3, with D unclear. The CDR3 extends over 16 amino acids. Germline loops: CDR1 KGHSH, CDR2 LQKENI. V was cut by 3 bases and J by 5 bases, with 18 bases left in between. The CDR3 DNA reads as TGTGCCAGCTCACCCTCCTTTGACGAACACAGAGATACGCAGTATTTT. It translates to CASSPSFDEHRDTQYF.

There are a few counts of this clonotype. The rearrangement links TRBV2 to TRBJ2-3; a possible D gene is TRBD2 (6 bases). With 7 bases removed from V and 2 bases from J, the gap between germline ends came to 19 bases. Germline CDR1 SNHLY, CDR2 FYNNEI. There are 16 residues in the CDR3. The CDR3 loop reads CASNPRRGRFTDTQYF. In nucleotides, the CDR3 is TGTGCCAGCAATCCCCGGAGGGGCAGATTCACAGATACGCAGTATTTT. The variable domain in full, with the rest retrieved from reference TRBV2 and TRBJ2-3, is EPEVTQTPSHQVTQMGQEVILRCVPISNHLYFYWYRQILGQKVEFLVSFYNNEISEKSEIFDDQFSVERPDGSNFTLKIRSTKLEDSAMYFCASNPRRGRFTDTQYFGPGTRLTVL.

This clonotype was observed a handful of times. The chain has TRBV10-3 and TRBJ2-1; 13 bases are shared with TRBD2. This CDR3 has 14 amino acids. Germline CDR1 is ENHRY and CDR2 is SYGVKD. With V trimmed by 8 bases and J by 6 bases, 4 bases remained unmatched. The CDR3 reads CAIRTSGSSNEQFF. The CDR3 region has the DNA TGTGCCATCCGGACTAGCGGGAGCTCCAATGAGCAGTTCTTC.

This clonotype was detected only a few times. The rearrangement joins TRBV27 to TRBJ2-3; D tentatively fits TRBD1 or TRBD2 (5 bases each). Germline V CDR1 and CDR2: MNHEY, SMNVEV (reference sequence). The CDR3 has 15 residues. Trimming removed 5 bases at V and 2 bases at J, with 14 bases between. CDR3 sequence: CASSLRDRYTDTQYF. CDR3 nucleotides: TGTGCCAGCAGTCTCCGGGACCGCTACACAGATACGCAGTATTTT.

This clonotype has a handful of counts. The chain carries TRBV2 and TRBJ2-1, with 8 positions matching TRBD2. This CDR3 spans 15 amino acids. The V segment lost 2 bases and the J segment 3 bases; nucleotides outside the gene matches: 3. Germline V gene lookup returns CDR1 SNHLY and CDR2 FYNNEI. The CDR3 spells CASSENSGIYNEQFF. In DNA, the CDR3 is TGTGCCAGCAGTGAAAATAGCGGGATCTACAATGAGCAGTTCTTC. Full variable domain (remainder filled in from reference TRBV2 and TRBJ2-1): EPEVTQTPSHQVTQMGQEVILRCVPISNHLYFYWYRQILGQKVEFLVSFYNNEISEKSEIFDDQFSVERPDGSNFTLKIRSTKLEDSAMYFCASSENSGIYNEQFFGPGTRLTVL.